These 24 T cell receptor beta chains came from one sample sequenced in a study of blood T cell repertoires in COVID-19. The table came from immunoSEQ multiplex PCR; TCRdb's copy has only in-frame clones and leaves some out. The sample carries approximately 150,000 clones, roughly 82% recorded once. The material sequenced was peripheral blood. Receptors were obtained from an older man with acute or convalescent COVID-19.

This chain links TRBV5-6 with TRBJ1-6; 9 bases line up with TRBD1. From germline, CDR1 is SGHDT and CDR2 YYEEEE. This CDR3 has 14 amino acids. Trimming at V came to 1 base and at J to 9 bases, leaving 2 bases not matched to a gene. The CDR3 DNA is TGTGCCAGCAGCTTGCCGACAGGGGGTTCACCCCTCCACTTT. It translates to CASSLPTGGSPLHF.

The chain employs TRBV5-8 and TRBJ2-7; the D gene is possibly TRBD1 (6 bases). V was cut by 3 bases and J by 4 bases, with 11 bases left in between. Germline V CDR1 and CDR2: SGHTS, YDEGEE. The CDR3 has 13 residues. The CDR3 sequence is CASSSGTRYEQYF. DNA of the CDR3: TGTGCCAGCAGCTCCGGGACAAGGTACGAGCAGTACTTC.

The V call is TRBV15, the J call TRBJ1-4, with TRBD1 as a possible D gene (6 bases). With 4 bases removed from V and 0 bases from J, the gap between germline ends came to 9 bases. In germline, CDR1 is LNHNV, CDR2 YYDKDF (reference sequence). The CDR3 runs 15 residues. In nucleotides, the CDR3 is TGTGCCACCAGCAACTACAGGGCAACTAATGAAAAACTGTTTTTT. It translates to CATSNYRATNEKLFF. Based on the CDR3 plus reference TRBV15 and TRBJ1-4, the full variable domain is DAMVIQNPRYQVTQFGKPVTLSCSQTLNHNVMYWYQQKSSQAPKLLFHYYDKDFNNEADTPDNFQSRRPNTSFCFLDIRSPGLGDTAMYLCATSNYRATNEKLFFGSGTQLSVL.

The CDR3 DNA reads TGCGCCAGCAGCCCCACCGGGACAGCGTACAATGAGCAGTTCTTC. Translated, it gives CASSPTGTAYNEQFF. The J gene is TRBJ2-1, the V gene TRBV5-1; 7 nucleotides align to TRBD1. With V trimmed by 4 bases and J by 4 bases, 8 bases remained unmatched. CDR1 is SGHRS, CDR2 YFSETQ, per germline. The CDR3 contains 15 residues.

This rearrangement joins TRBV5-1 to TRBJ1-4; a weak D match, TRBD1 (5 bases). The CDR3 contains 13 residues. V dropped 6 bases and J dropped 4 bases, with 10 bases sitting between them. The germline V gene has CDR1 SGHRS and CDR2 YFSETQ. The DNA for the CDR3 is TGCGCCAGCAAGCAGGGAAATAATGAAAAACTGTTTTTT. The encoded protein is CASKQGNNEKLFF. The full variable domain, in which reference TRBV5-1 and TRBJ1-4 provide the parts outside the CDR3, is KAGVTQTPRYLIKTRGQQVTLSCSPISGHRSVSWYQQTPGQGLQFLFEYFSETQRNKGNFPGRFSGRQFSNSRSEMNVSTLELGDSALYLCASKQGNNEKLFFGSGTQLSVL.

This clone was recorded only once. V and J are TRBV2 and TRBJ2-1; D is perhaps TRBD2 (6 bases). There are 15 residues in the CDR3. CDR1 is SNHLY and CDR2 is FYNNEI in the germline V gene. V lost 8 bases and J lost 5, with 19 bases in between. CDR3 bases: TGTGCCAGCGGGGGGTATGGGGCTCAAGACAATGAGCAGTTCTTC. This gives the protein CASGGYGAQDNEQFF. The variable domain in full, completed from reference TRBV2 and TRBJ2-1, reads EPEVTQTPSHQVTQMGQEVILRCVPISNHLYFYWYRQILGQKVEFLVSFYNNEISEKSEIFDDQFSVERPDGSNFTLKIRSTKLEDSAMYFCASGGYGAQDNEQFFGPGTRLTVL.

DNA of the CDR3: TGTGCCAGCAGTTACACTCAAGACAGGTCACAGCAGTACTTC. Protein product: CASSYTQDRSQQYF. The chain recombines TRBV6-5 with TRBJ2-5; TRBD1 is a possible D gene (6 bases). The V gene lost 2 bases and the J gene lost 11 bases, with 18 bases spanning the gap. This CDR3 spans 14 amino acids. Germline CDR1 reads MNHEY; CDR2 reads SVGAGI.

The gene calls are TRBV12-3 or TRBV12-4 and TRBJ1-1, with TRBD1 matching 8 bases. V lost 6 bases, J lost 4 bases, and 4 bases stayed unmatched. This CDR3 region has 13 residues. CDR3 coding DNA: TGTGCCAGCAGGGTCGGACAGGGCACTGAAGCTTTCTTT. Amino acids: CASRVGQGTEAFF.

The J gene is TRBJ2-5, the V gene TRBV6-5; no definite D call. CDR1 MNHEY and CDR2 SVGAGI come from the germline V gene. V shed 5 bases and J shed 2 bases, with 9 bases lying between them. The CDR3 is made up of 13 amino acids. The CDR3 sequence: CASSPGMQETQYF. The CDR3 DNA reads as TGTGCCAGCAGTCCAGGCATGCAAGAGACCCAGTACTTC.

The rearrangement links TRBV6-5 to TRBJ1-1, with D possibly being TRBD1 (6 bases). V lost 4 bases to trimming and J lost 0 bases, with 6 bases between them. In germline, CDR1 is MNHEY, CDR2 SVGAGI. The CDR3 loop spans 13 amino acids. The chain's CDR3 is CASSWDMNTEAFF. In DNA form, the CDR3 reads TGTGCCAGCAGTTGGGACATGAACACTGAAGCTTTCTTT.

In regard to this clone: Other DNA sequences in this specimen translate into the identical CDR3. The chain carries TRBV5-1 and TRBJ2-6; 11 bases are shared with TRBD1. The trim removed 0 bases at V and 4 bases at J, leaving 6 bases unmatched. The CDR3 loop spans 18 amino acids. Germline lookup yields CDR1 SGHRS and CDR2 YFSETQ. CDR3 region: CASSLVGTGGGGANVLTF. Written as DNA, the CDR3 is TGCGCCAGCAGCTTGGTAGGGACAGGGGGGGGAGGGGCCAACGTCCTGACTTTC.

The V call is TRBV5-1, the J call TRBJ1-1; D gene ambiguous. V gave up 5 bases and J gave up 5 bases, with 13 bases separating them. The germline V gene encodes CDR1 SGHRS and CDR2 YFSETQ. The CDR3 spans 13 residues. The CDR3 is CASRREVGTEAFF. The CDR3 coding sequence is TGCGCCAGCAGGAGGGAAGTGGGAACTGAAGCTTTCTTT.

V is TRBV18 and J is TRBJ1-3, with 8 nucleotides matching TRBD1. Germline V gene data show CDR1 as KGHSH and CDR2 as LQKENI. The CDR3 has 15 residues. After removal of 3 bases from V and 7 bases from J, the junction contained 8 bases not matched to a gene. The CDR3 reads CASSPPGQEGNTIYF. Here the CDR3 DNA reads TGTGCCAGCTCACCGCCGGGACAGGAGGGCAACACCATATATTTT.

The V gene is TRBV9, the J gene TRBJ2-7, with TRBD2 identical over 15 bases. Germline V gene data show CDR1 as SGDLS and CDR2 as YYNGEE. CDR3 size: 15 residues. V lost 3 bases to trimming and J lost 10 bases; unmatched junction nucleotides: 8. DNA for the CDR3: TGTGCCAGCAGCGACCGGACTAGCGGGGGGGCTCCCCAGTACTTC. It codes for CASSDRTSGGAPQYF. Supplemented by reference TRBV9 and TRBJ2-7, the full variable domain reads DSGVTQTPKHLITATGQRVTLRCSPRSGDLSVYWYQQSLDQGLQFLIQYYNGEERAKGNILERFSAQQFPDLHSELNLSSLELGDSALYFCASSDRTSGGAPQYFGPGTRLTVT.

The chain employs TRBV11-2 and TRBJ2-7, with D unresolved. Between the trimmed V and J ends, which lost 1 base and 3 bases, there was a span of 10 bases. The germline gives CDR1 SGHAT, CDR2 FQNNGV. The CDR3 consists of 14 residues. The CDR3 DNA is TGTGCCAGCAGCTTAGGGTTCAGTTTCTACGAGCAGTACTTC. Translating gives CASSLGFSFYEQYF.

The J gene is TRBJ2-5, the V gene TRBV24-1; 7 bases match TRBD1. The V gene's germline CDR1 is KGHDR and CDR2 SFDVKD. The CDR3 runs 13 residues. The ends lost 5 bases at V and 4 bases at J; junction bases unmatched: 3. CDR3 in DNA: TGTGCCACCAGTGTATCAGGGGGAGAGACCCAGTACTTC. Its translation is CATSVSGGETQYF.

This chain joins TRBV6-1 and TRBJ1-2, with a possible D match to TRBD1 (6 bases). Germline CDR1 MNHNS, CDR2 SASEGT. There are 14 residues in the CDR3. The V end lost 2 bases, the J end lost 13 bases, and 20 bases lay between the germline ends. The CDR3 sequence: CASSELRTDRLATF. CDR3 in DNA: TGTGCCAGCAGTGAATTACGGACAGACCGTCTCGCCACCTTC.

A single count supports this clone. The chain employs TRBV7-6 and TRBJ1-1, with TRBD1 matching over 12 bases. The trim removed 4 bases at V and 4 bases at J, leaving 7 bases unmatched. Germline CDR1 SGHVS, CDR2 FNYEAQ. The CDR3 extends over 16 amino acids. CDR3 coding DNA: TGTGCCAGCAGCTCCGAGGGGACAGGGGGCTTCACTGAAGCTTTCTTT. Translating it yields CASSSEGTGGFTEAFF.

The genes are TRBV5-5 and TRBJ2-2; 8 positions match TRBD1. Germline values: CDR1 SGHKS, CDR2 YYEKEE (reference sequence). The CDR3 runs to 13 residues. Trimming cost V 7 bases and J 1 base; bases outside gene matches: 0. This chain's CDR3 is CASGTGNTGELFF. The CDR3 bases are TGTGCCAGCGGGACAGGGAACACCGGGGAGCTGTTTTTT.

The rearrangement uses TRBV6-5 and TRBJ1-2; D is perhaps TRBD1 (6 bases). V lost 8 bases to trimming and J lost 3 bases, with 19 bases between them. Germline values: CDR1 MNHEY, CDR2 SVGAGI. The CDR3 has 15 amino acids. The CDR3 coding sequence is TGTGCCAGCGTCCGAAACTACAGGGCGGACTATGGCTACACCTTC. It specifies CASVRNYRADYGYTF.

The count of this clone is one. The rearrangement uses TRBV3-1 (or the pseudogene TRBV3-2) and TRBJ2-2; 10 positions match TRBD2. The CDR3 spans 17 residues. Trimming at V came to 0 bases and at J to 9 bases, leaving 10 bases not matched to a gene. Germline assignment: CDR1 LGHDT and CDR2 YNNKEL (reference sequence). CDR3 bases: TGTGCCAGCAGCCAAGATACCAGCGGGAGGGGATTGCGGGAGCTGTTTTTT. As protein: CASSQDTSGRGLRELFF.

V usage is TRBV7-3 and J usage is TRBJ2-1; D possibly corresponds to TRBD2 (6 bases). CDR1 and CDR2 (germline): SGHTA, FQGTGA. With 5 bases removed from V and 6 bases from J, the gap between germline ends came to 14 bases. The CDR3 consists of 14 residues. CDR3 sequence (DNA): TGTGCCAGCAGCCAGGGACTCTCCGTCAATGAGCAGTTCTTC. Its translation is CASSQGLSVNEQFF.

This chain uses TRBV10-2 with TRBJ2-1; TRBD2 matches 8 bases. Trimming cost V 6 bases and J 4 bases; bases outside gene matches: 5. This CDR3 has 14 amino acids. Germline V gene lookup returns CDR1 WSHSY and CDR2 SAAADI. CDR3 amino acids: CASRTAGDYNEQFF. CDR3 sequence (DNA): TGCGCCAGCAGGACAGCGGGAGATTACAATGAGCAGTTCTTC.

The table lists this clone with a count of one. The chain employs TRBV11-2 and TRBJ2-7; TRBD1 matches 12 bases. The germline V gene has CDR1 SGHAT and CDR2 FQNNGV. This CDR3 region has 15 residues. The ends lost 3 bases at V and 5 bases at J; junction bases unmatched: 5. This CDR3 is CASSFAGQGADEQYF. The CDR3 nucleotides are TGTGCCAGCAGCTTTGCGGGACAGGGGGCGGACGAGCAGTACTTC.